One sample yielded the 21 T cell receptor beta chains listed below, sequenced in a study of cytomegalovirus exposure and HLA in healthy donors. It was with 60 Vbeta and 13 Jbeta primers that the PCR ran. Using immunoSEQ multiplex PCR, the repertoire was profiled, and TCRdb retains in-frame clones only, with some absent. The profile shows over 100,000 clones, more than 75% of them singletons. Specimen: PBMCs. The receptors here all came from a female donor in good health and CMV-seronegative.

This chain connects TRBV7-6 to TRBJ2-1; the D is unclear. Germline CDR1 reads SGHVS; CDR2 reads FNYEAQ. V was shortened by 5 bases and J by 0 bases, with 20 bases between the two germline ends. The CDR3 covers 18 residues. Written as DNA, the CDR3 is TGTGCCAGCAGCCCCTCTGGAGTTTTGGTTTCCTCCTACAATGAGCAGTTCTTC. Translated: CASSPSGVLVSSYNEQFF.

A single count supports this clone. The chain is built from TRBV5-1 and TRBJ1-1; D gene uncertain. V was pared by 7 bases and J by 3 bases, with 10 bases between. Per germline, CDR1 SGHRS and CDR2 YFSETQ. CDR3 length: 12 amino acids. This CDR3 reads CASFREDTEAFF. The DNA of the CDR3 is TGCGCCAGCTTTAGGGAGGACACTGAAGCTTTCTTT.

The chain uses TRBV30 and TRBJ2-1; a possible D gene is TRBD2 (6 bases). Germline lookup yields CDR1 GTSNPN and CDR2 SVGIG (reference sequence). The V end lost 0 bases, the J end lost 0 bases, and 12 bases lay between the germline ends. This CDR3 is 16 amino acids long. The CDR3 reads CAWSVRGLSSYNEQFF. CDR3 coding DNA: TGTGCCTGGAGTGTAAGGGGACTCAGCTCCTACAATGAGCAGTTCTTC.

This clone was picked up one time. The chain carries TRBV5-4 and TRBJ1-4, with D possibly TRBD1 on 6 matching bases. Looked up from germline, CDR1 is SGHNT and CDR2 is YYREEE (reference sequence). The CDR3 has 15 residues. V lost 0 bases and J lost 6, with 12 bases in between. The CDR3 DNA reads TGTGCCAGCAGCTTGGGGGGGCCCCTGTATGAAAAACTGTTTTTT. Protein product: CASSLGGPLYEKLFF.

Only a few counts were recorded for this clone. The CDR3 protein is CASSPGGPLGEQYF. CDR3 DNA sequence: TGTGCCAGCAGCCCCGGAGGGCCCCTAGGAGAGCAGTACTTC. The chain carries TRBV4-2 and TRBJ2-7, with a weak D call TRBD2 (6 bases). V was clipped by 4 bases and J by 7 bases, with 17 bases between them. This CDR3 spans 14 amino acids. CDR1 and CDR2 (germline): LGHNA, YNFKEQ.

This clone appeared a single time. The rearrangement uses TRBV5-1 and TRBJ1-3, with a possible D match to TRBD1 (6 bases). The V end was cut by 4 bases, the J end by 0 bases, with 14 bases between. Germline assignment: CDR1 SGHRS and CDR2 YFSETQ. This CDR3 is 16 amino acids long. CDR3 sequence: CASSPQGSLSGNTIYF. The CDR3 DNA reads TGCGCCAGCAGCCCCCAGGGGTCCCTCTCTGGAAACACCATATATTTT.

This clone was seen a handful of times. The chain carries TRBV5-1 and TRBJ2-7; D perhaps matches TRBD1 (5 bases). There are 15 residues in the CDR3. The V gene lost 4 bases and the J gene lost 0 bases, with 14 bases spanning the gap. Germline V gene lookup returns CDR1 SGHRS and CDR2 YFSETQ. The CDR3 loop is CASSESGLRSYEQYF. CDR3 in DNA: TGCGCCAGCAGCGAATCAGGGCTTCGCTCCTACGAGCAGTACTTC.

The chain uses TRBV28 and TRBJ2-6, with D unclear. Trimming removed 6 bases from V and 2 bases from J, with 11 bases in between. CDR3 length: 15 amino acids. Germline CDR1 is MDHEN and CDR2 is SYDVKM. CDR3 sequence (DNA): TGTGCCAGCAGCTCCCCCGAGGCTGGGGCCAACGTCCTGACTTTC. Protein: CASSSPEAGANVLTF. The full variable domain, with the rest looked up from reference TRBV28 and TRBJ2-6, is DVKVTQSSRYLVKRTGEKVFLECVQDMDHENMFWYRQDPGLGLRLIYFSYDVKMKEKGDIPEGYSVSREKKERFSLILESASTNQTSMYLCASSSPEAGANVLTFGAGSRLTVL.

The chain uses TRBV10-1 and TRBJ2-7; no definite D call. From germline, CDR1 is WNHNN and CDR2 SYGVQD (reference sequence). This CDR3 comprises 12 residues. The V and J ends lost 4 bases and 6 bases respectively, with 10 bases between them. As DNA, the CDR3 is TGCGCCAGCAGTGGCAGCCCGGGCGAGCAGTACTTC. It yields the protein CASSGSPGEQYF.

About this clone: Additional DNA sequences in this sample encode the identical CDR3. This chain links TRBV7-9 with TRBJ2-5; D perhaps matches TRBD1 (5 bases). V was pared by 5 bases and J by 0 bases, with 10 bases between. Germline V gene lookup returns CDR1 SEHNR and CDR2 FQNEAQ (reference sequence). This CDR3 region has 14 residues. The CDR3 spells CASSVQGYQETQYF. In DNA form, the CDR3 reads TGTGCCAGCAGCGTCCAGGGCTACCAAGAGACCCAGTACTTC.

The V and J genes are TRBV9 and TRBJ1-6, with D maybe TRBD1 (6 bases). The germline gives CDR1 SGDLS, CDR2 YYNGEE. Trimming cost V 4 bases and J 9 bases, with 20 bases left between them. The CDR3 contains 16 residues. The CDR3 spells CASSPRGGAFGSPLHF. CDR3 coding DNA: TGTGCCAGCAGCCCCCGTGGGGGGGCATTCGGTTCACCCCTCCACTTT.

J is TRBJ1-2 and V is TRBV6-4; weak D call: TRBD1 (6 bases). V was cut by 6 bases and J by 4 bases, with 18 bases left in between. The germline V gene has CDR1 MRHNA and CDR2 SNTAGT. CDR3 size: 15 residues. CDR3 nucleotides: TGTGCCAGCAGAGACAGGCCGGAAGGGGTCTATGGCTACACCTTC. Translated, it gives CASRDRPEGVYGYTF.

The chain links TRBV29-1 to TRBJ2-5, with TRBD2 matching 10 bases. The ends lost 6 bases at V and 2 bases at J; junction bases unmatched: 9. Germline CDR1 SQVTM, CDR2 ANQGSEA. This CDR3 comprises 15 residues. DNA of the CDR3: TGCAGCGTAGAGGGCGGACTAGCGGTACAAGAGACCCAGTACTTC. As protein: CSVEGGLAVQETQYF.

The rearrangement uses TRBV27 and TRBJ1-1, with D unclear. CDR3 length equals 14 residues. V gave up 6 bases and J gave up 4 bases, with 15 bases separating them. Looked up from germline, CDR1 is MNHEY and CDR2 is SMNVEV (reference sequence). CDR3 loop: CASSRIEVGTEAFF. For the CDR3, the DNA is TGTGCCAGCAGCCGGATCGAGGTGGGCACTGAAGCTTTCTTT.

The chain employs TRBV7-9 and TRBJ2-7; TRBD1 is a possible D gene (6 bases). The V gene's germline CDR1 is SEHNR and CDR2 FQNEAQ (reference sequence). The CDR3 length is 13 residues. The V end was cut by 4 bases, the J end by 2 bases, with 9 bases between. The CDR3 is CASSSDRPYEQYF. The CDR3 coding sequence is TGTGCCAGCAGCTCGGACAGACCCTACGAGCAGTACTTC.

The chain joins TRBV2 to TRBJ1-1; D gene uncertain. Germline-derived CDR1 and CDR2 are SNHLY and FYNNEI. V lost 5 bases to trimming and J lost 1 base, with 8 bases between them. CDR3 size: 13 residues. CDR3 sequence reads: CASSRGWNTEAFF. The DNA of the CDR3 is TGTGCCAGCAGTCGGGGTTGGAACACTGAAGCTTTCTTT. The full variable domain, its missing parts supplied by reference TRBV2 and TRBJ1-1, is EPEVTQTPSHQVTQMGQEVILRCVPISNHLYFYWYRQILGQKVEFLVSFYNNEISEKSEIFDDQFSVERPDGSNFTLKIRSTKLEDSAMYFCASSRGWNTEAFFGQGTRLTVV.

V is TRBV5-6 and J is TRBJ1-3, with a weak D call TRBD1 (5 bases). The germline CDR1 and CDR2 sequences are SGHDT and YYEEEE. This CDR3 is built from 14 residues. Trimming shortened V by 3 bases and J by 3 bases, and 10 bases separated the two germline ends. This CDR3 reads CASSSRRGGNTIYF. Written as DNA, the CDR3 is TGTGCCAGCAGCTCAAGGAGGGGTGGAAACACCATATATTTT. Drawing the rest from reference TRBV5-6 and TRBJ1-3, the complete variable domain is DAGVTQSPTHLIKTRGQQVTLRCSPKSGHDTVSWYQQALGQGPQFIFQYYEEEERQRGNFPDRFSGHQFPNYSSELNVNALLLGDSALYLCASSSRRGGNTIYFGEGSWLTVV.

V usage is TRBV19 and J usage is TRBJ1-1; D ambiguous. Germline-derived CDR1 and CDR2 are LNHDA and SQIVND (reference sequence). This CDR3 region has 14 residues. Trimming took 0 bases from V and 0 from J, leaving 5 bases between them. CDR3 nucleotide sequence: TGTGCCAGTAGTATAGACAGAATGAACACTGAAGCTTTCTTT. Translation gives CASSIDRMNTEAFF.

V usage is TRBV7-3 and J usage is TRBJ2-7, with D possibly matching TRBD2 (6 bases). Per the germline V gene, CDR1 is SGHTA and CDR2 is FQGTGA. The CDR3 runs 13 residues. V was pared by 4 bases and J by 5 bases, with 12 bases between. The CDR3 DNA reads TGTGCCAGCAGCTCCCAAGGAGGGAACGAGCAGTACTTC. It codes for CASSSQGGNEQYF. The full variable domain, completed using reference TRBV7-3 and TRBJ2-7, is GAGVSQTPSNKVTEKGKYVELRCDPISGHTALYWYRQSLGQGPEFLIYFQGTGAADDSGLPNDRFFAVRPEGSVSTLKIQRTERGDSAVYLCASSSQGGNEQYFGPGTRLTVT.

The chain uses TRBV7-2 and TRBJ2-7; 12 nucleotides agree with TRBD1. This CDR3 region has 16 residues. CDR1 is SGHTA and CDR2 is FQGNSA in the germline V gene. V trimming: 5 bases; J trimming: 4 bases; junction bases outside the gene matches: 9. This CDR3 reads CASSPWGGQGAYEQYF. DNA of the CDR3: TGTGCCAGCAGCCCCTGGGGGGGACAGGGGGCTTACGAGCAGTACTTC.

V is TRBV11-1 and J is TRBJ2-7; 8 positions match TRBD2. This CDR3 comprises 16 residues. V was pared by 1 base and J by 2 bases, with 7 bases of the junction left unmatched. CDR1 is SGHAT, CDR2 FQDESV, per germline (reference sequence). In DNA form, the CDR3 reads TGTGCCAGCAGCTTAGTTCAGGAACTAGCGGCCTACGAGCAGTACTTC. This sequence encodes CASSLVQELAAYEQYF.